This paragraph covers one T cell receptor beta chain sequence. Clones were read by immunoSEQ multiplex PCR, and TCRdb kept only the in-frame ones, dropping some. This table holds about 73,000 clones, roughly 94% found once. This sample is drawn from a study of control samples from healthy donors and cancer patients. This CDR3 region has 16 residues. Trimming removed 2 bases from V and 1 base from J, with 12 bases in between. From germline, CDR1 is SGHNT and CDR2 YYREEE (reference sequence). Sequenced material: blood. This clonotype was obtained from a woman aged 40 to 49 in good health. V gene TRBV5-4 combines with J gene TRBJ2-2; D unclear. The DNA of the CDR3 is TGTGCCAGCAGCTTTGTGCGGACGCTGAACACCGGGGAGCTGTTTTTT. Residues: CASSFVRTLNTGELFF.